This record covers a single T cell receptor (beta chain). This entry belongs to a study of blood T cell repertoires in COVID-19. Study information: Acute and convalescent COVID-19 specimens originated in the United States, Italy and Spain. PBMCs, B-cell-depleted T cells, or T cells provided the cDNA or gDNA that made up the material.

The V segment lost 4 bases and the J segment 5 bases; nucleotides outside the gene matches: 0. CDR3 length: 12 amino acids. CDR1 is MDHEN and CDR2 is SYDVKM in the germline V gene. As originally analysed: From reference gene primer amplification, estimates of nucleated cell counts were derived. Measured with immunoSEQ multiplex PCR; TCRdb has only the in-frame clones, and not every one. V, J and clone size are those of that table, while D and trimming were read from the DNA. The sample lists about 130,000 clones, 87% occurring once. What was sequenced was peripheral blood. The gene calls are TRBV28 and TRBJ1-2; 8 bases match TRBD1. The receptor comes from an older woman with acute or convalescent COVID-19. The CDR3 spells CASSYRGYGYTF. The CDR3 DNA reads as TGTGCCAGCAGTTACAGGGGGTATGGCTACACCTTC.